This T cell receptor (beta chain) came from a study of cytomegalovirus exposure and HLA in healthy donors. PCR employed 60 Vbeta and 13 Jbeta primers. Sequenced by immunoSEQ multiplex PCR; TCRdb stores in-frame clones only, minus some. The table includes more than 95,000 clones, about 59% detected once. Trimming at V came to 2 bases and at J to 0 bases, leaving 7 bases not matched to a gene. The CDR3 has 16 amino acids. The germline V gene has CDR1 MNHNS and CDR2 SASEGT. This clone was observed a handful of times. Its cognate antigen is unknown. Study observations and caveats: DRB1 had the most TCR associations and HLA-C the fewest, a later analysis found, with rates varying by HLA locus.

The TCR was taken from a woman in her 40s in good health and CMV-seropositive. V gene TRBV6-1 combines with J gene TRBJ2-7; 7 bases align to TRBD2. The sample comprised PBMCs. The CDR3 loop reads CASSEWGGTDSYEQYF. CDR3 nucleotides: TGTGCCAGCAGTGAATGGGGAGGGACCGACTCCTACGAGCAGTACTTC.